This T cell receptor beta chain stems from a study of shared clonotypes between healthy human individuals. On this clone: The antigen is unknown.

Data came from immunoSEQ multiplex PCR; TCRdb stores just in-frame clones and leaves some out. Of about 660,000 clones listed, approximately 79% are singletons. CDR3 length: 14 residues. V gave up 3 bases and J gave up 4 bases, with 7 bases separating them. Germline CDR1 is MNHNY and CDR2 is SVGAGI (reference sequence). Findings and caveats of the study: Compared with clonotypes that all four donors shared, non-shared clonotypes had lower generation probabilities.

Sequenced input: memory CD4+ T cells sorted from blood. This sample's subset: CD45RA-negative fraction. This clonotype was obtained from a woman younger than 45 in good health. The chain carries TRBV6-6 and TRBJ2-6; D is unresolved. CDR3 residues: CASSYPSGANVLTF. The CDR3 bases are TGTGCCAGCAGTTATCCCTCAGGGGCCAACGTCCTGACTTTC.